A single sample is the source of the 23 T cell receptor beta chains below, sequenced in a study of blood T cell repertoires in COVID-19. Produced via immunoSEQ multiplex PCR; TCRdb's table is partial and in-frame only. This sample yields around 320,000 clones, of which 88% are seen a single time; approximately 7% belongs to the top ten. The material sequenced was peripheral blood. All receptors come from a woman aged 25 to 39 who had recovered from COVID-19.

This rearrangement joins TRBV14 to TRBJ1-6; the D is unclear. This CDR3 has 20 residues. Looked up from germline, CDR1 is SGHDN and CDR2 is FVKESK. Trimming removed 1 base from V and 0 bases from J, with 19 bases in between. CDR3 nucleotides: TGTGCCAGCAGCCAAGGCAGACCGAGACCGACTAGCTCCTATAATTCACCCCTCCACTTT. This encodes CASSQGRPRPTSSYNSPLHF.

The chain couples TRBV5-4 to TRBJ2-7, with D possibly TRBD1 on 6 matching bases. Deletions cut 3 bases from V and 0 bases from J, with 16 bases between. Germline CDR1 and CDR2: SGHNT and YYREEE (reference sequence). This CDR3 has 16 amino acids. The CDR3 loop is CASSWMNRVSSYEQYF. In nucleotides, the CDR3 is TGTGCCAGCAGCTGGATGAACAGGGTGAGCTCCTACGAGCAGTACTTC.

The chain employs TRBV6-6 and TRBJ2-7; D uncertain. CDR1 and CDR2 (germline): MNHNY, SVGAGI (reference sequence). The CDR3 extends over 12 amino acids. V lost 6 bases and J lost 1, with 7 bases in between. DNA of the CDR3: TGTGCCAGCAGCCCAGTATCCTACGAGCAGTACTTC. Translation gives CASSPVSYEQYF.

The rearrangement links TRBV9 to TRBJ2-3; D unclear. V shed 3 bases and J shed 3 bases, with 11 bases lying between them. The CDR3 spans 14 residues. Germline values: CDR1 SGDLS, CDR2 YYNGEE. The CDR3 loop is CASSGSGGTDTQYF. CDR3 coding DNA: TGTGCCAGCAGCGGCAGTGGCGGAACAGATACGCAGTATTTT.

This CDR3 reads CASSGLTSGGARETQYF. CDR3 DNA: TGTGCCAGCAGTGGTCTGACTAGCGGGGGGGCCAGGGAGACCCAGTACTTC. The chain is built from TRBV6-1 and TRBJ2-5; 14 positions agree with TRBD2. The CDR3 totals 17 residues. J was trimmed by 5 bases and V by 4 bases; bases with no gene match: 9. Germline assignment: CDR1 MNHNS and CDR2 SASEGT.

The CDR3 is CSAGAQYNEQFF. The DNA for the CDR3 is TGCAGTGCTGGTGCCCAATACAATGAGCAGTTCTTC. The chain carries TRBV20-1 and TRBJ2-1; D is unresolved. Germline V lookup: CDR1 DFQATT, CDR2 SNEGSKA (reference sequence). Trimming removed 5 bases at V and 4 bases at J, with 9 bases between. This CDR3 spans 12 amino acids.

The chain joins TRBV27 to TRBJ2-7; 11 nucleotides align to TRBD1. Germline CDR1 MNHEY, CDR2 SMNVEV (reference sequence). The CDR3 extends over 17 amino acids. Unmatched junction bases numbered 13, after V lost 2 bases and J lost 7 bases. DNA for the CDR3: TGTGCCAGCAGTTTAGGTCAGGGACAGGGGGATGTGTGGGAGCAGTACTTC. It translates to CASSLGQGQGDVWEQYF.

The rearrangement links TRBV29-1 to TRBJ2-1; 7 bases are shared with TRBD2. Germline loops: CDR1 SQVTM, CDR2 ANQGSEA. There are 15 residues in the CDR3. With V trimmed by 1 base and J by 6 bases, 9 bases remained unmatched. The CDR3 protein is CSVEGGEGRGNEQFF. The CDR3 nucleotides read TGCAGCGTTGAAGGGGGGGAGGGCCGGGGCAATGAGCAGTTCTTC.

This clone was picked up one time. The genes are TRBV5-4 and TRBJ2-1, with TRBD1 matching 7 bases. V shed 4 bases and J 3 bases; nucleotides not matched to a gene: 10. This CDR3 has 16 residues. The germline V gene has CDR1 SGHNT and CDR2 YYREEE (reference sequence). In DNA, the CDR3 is TGTGCCAGCAGCCCGACCGGGACAGCGGTCTACAATGAGCAGTTCTTC. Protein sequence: CASSPTGTAVYNEQFF. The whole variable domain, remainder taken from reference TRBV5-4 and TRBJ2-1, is ETGVTQSPTHLIKTRGQQVTLRCSSQSGHNTVSWYQQALGQGPQFIFQYYREEENGRGNFPPRFSGLQFPNYSSELNVNALELDDSALYLCASSPTGTAVYNEQFFGPGTRLTVL.

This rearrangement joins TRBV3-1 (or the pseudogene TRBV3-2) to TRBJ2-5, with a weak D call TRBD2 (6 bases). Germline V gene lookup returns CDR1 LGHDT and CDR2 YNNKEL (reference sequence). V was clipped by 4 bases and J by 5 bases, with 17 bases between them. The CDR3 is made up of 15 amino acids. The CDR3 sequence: CASSRTTADVETQYF. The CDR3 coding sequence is TGTGCCAGCAGCCGGACTACAGCTGATGTTGAGACCCAGTACTTC.

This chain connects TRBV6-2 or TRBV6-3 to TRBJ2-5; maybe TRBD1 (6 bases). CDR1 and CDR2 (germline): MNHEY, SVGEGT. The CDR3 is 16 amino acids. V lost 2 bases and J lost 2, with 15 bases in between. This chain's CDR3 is CASSYTYRVLQETQYF. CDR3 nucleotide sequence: TGTGCCAGCAGTTACACCTACAGGGTGTTACAAGAGACCCAGTACTTC.

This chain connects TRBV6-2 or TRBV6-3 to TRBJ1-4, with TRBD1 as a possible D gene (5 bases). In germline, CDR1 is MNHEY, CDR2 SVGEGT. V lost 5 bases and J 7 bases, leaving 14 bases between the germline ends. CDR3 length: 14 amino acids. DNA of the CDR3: TGTGCCAGCAGTACTGGGGCGACGGTTGAAAAACTGTTTTTT. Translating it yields CASSTGATVEKLFF.

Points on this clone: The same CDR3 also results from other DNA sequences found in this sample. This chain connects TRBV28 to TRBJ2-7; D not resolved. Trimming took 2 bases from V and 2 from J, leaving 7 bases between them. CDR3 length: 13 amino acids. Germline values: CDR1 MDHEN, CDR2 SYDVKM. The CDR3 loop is CASSLGRTYEQYF. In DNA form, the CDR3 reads TGTGCCAGCAGTTTAGGCAGGACCTACGAGCAGTACTTC. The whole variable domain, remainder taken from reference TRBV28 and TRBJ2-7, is DVKVTQSSRYLVKRTGEKVFLECVQDMDHENMFWYRQDPGLGLRLIYFSYDVKMKEKGDIPEGYSVSREKKERFSLILESASTNQTSMYLCASSLGRTYEQYFGPGTRLTVT.

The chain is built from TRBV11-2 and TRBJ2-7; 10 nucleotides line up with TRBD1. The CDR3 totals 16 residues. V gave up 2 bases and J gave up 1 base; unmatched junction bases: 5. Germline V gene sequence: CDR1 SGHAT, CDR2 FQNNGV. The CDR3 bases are TGTGCCAGCAGCTTAAGGACAGGGGGTTCTTCCTACGAGCAGTACTTC. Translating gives CASSLRTGGSSYEQYF.

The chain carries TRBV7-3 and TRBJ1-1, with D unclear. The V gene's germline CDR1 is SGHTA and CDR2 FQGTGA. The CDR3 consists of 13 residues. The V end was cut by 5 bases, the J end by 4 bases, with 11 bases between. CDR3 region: CASSQSPGTEAFF. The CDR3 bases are TGTGCCAGCAGCCAAAGCCCAGGCACTGAAGCTTTCTTT.

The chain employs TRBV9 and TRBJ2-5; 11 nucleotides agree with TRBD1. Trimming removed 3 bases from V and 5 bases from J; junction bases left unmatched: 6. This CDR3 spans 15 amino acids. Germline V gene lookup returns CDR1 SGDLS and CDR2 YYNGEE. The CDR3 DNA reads TGTGCCAGCAGCGCACGGACAGGGGGCTGGGAGACCCAGTACTTC. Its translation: CASSARTGGWETQYF.

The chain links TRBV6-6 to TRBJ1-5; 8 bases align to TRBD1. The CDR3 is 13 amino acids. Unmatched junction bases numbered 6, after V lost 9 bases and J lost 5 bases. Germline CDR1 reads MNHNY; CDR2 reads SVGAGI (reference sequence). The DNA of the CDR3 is TGTGCCAGATCCAGGGGGCACGATCAGCCCCAGCATTTT. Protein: CARSRGHDQPQHF.

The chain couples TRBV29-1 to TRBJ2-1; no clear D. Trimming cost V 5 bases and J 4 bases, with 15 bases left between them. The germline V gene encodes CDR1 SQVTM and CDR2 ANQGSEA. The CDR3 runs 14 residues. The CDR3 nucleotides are TGCAGCGTTCCTAGTCCCCCTACGTACAATGAGCAGTTCTTC. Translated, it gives CSVPSPPTYNEQFF.

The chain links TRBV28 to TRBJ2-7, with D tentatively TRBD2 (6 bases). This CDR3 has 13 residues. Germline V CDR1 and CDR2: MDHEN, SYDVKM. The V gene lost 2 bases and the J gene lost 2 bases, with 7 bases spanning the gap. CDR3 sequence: CASSLGRPYEQYF. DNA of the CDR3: TGTGCCAGCAGTTTAGGGAGGCCCTACGAGCAGTACTTC.

CDR3 sequence reads: CASSFQGARETQYF. The CDR3 DNA is TGTGCCAGCAGTTTTCAGGGGGCGAGAGAGACCCAGTACTTC. The V call is TRBV28, the J call TRBJ2-5, with TRBD1 identical over 8 bases. This CDR3 region has 14 residues. Germline-derived CDR1 and CDR2 are MDHEN and SYDVKM. Unmatched junction bases numbered 4, after V lost 3 bases and J lost 4 bases.

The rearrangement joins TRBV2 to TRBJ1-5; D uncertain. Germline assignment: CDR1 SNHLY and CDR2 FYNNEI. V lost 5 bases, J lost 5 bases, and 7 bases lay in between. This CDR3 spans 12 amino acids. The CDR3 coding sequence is TGTGCCAGCAGTAACACCGATCAGCCCCAGCATTTT. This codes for CASSNTDQPQHF.

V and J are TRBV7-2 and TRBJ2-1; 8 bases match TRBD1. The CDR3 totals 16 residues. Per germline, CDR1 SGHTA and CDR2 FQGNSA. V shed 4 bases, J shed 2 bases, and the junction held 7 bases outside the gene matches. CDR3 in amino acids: CASSSRTGTPYNEQFF. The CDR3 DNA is TGTGCCAGCAGCTCCAGGACAGGGACGCCCTACAATGAGCAGTTCTTC.

This CDR3 is CASTYTGGRPPLHF. The CDR3 DNA reads as TGTGCCAGCACATATACAGGCGGGAGACCACCCCTCCACTTT. This chain connects TRBV6-5 to TRBJ1-6, with a tentative D call TRBD1 (5 bases). CDR3 size: 14 residues. Trimming pared 7 bases from V and 11 bases from J, leaving 18 bases between. The germline CDR1 and CDR2 sequences are MNHEY and SVGAGI.